Listed here are 22 T cell receptor beta chains from one sample, sequenced in a study of blood T cells in healthy people across ages (dated by TCRdb to between 2014 and 2017). The receptor library was made with 5' RACE. These reads were obtained on an Illumina HiSeq 2500. A second PCR of 7 to 11 cycles was performed with a sample-barcoded 5' primer and a J-beta primer mix. TCRdb handled the public reads itself, with Q25 trimming in fastp and clone calling in MiXCR, and kept productive beta chains. Under each unique CDR3 protein, matching rows form one entry showing the most common genes and DNA. The sample includes some 1.7 million distinct CDR3 sequences, with under 30% observed a single time. The biggest ten clones account for about 7.7% of the sample. Sequencing was done on a sample of blood. The receptors come from a woman aged 25 to 45 in good health.

Turning to this clonotype: This may arise from a read error, as a much more abundant clone is one base away. This CDR3 is missing its conserved last phenylalanine or tryptophan, likely due to a read error. V usage is TRBV5-1 and J usage is TRBJ2-6, with D uncertain. This CDR3 is 15 amino acids long. The germline V gene has CDR1 SGHRS and CDR2 YFSETQ. V lost 0 bases and J 4 bases, leaving 8 bases between the germline ends. The CDR3 loop is CASSLAATGANVLTL. CDR3 in DNA: TGCGCCAGCAGCTTGGCCGCGACAGGGGCCAACGTCCTGACTTTA.

This clonotype was seen more than once but under ten times. V and J are TRBV6-1 and TRBJ1-1; 8 nucleotides line up with TRBD1. The trim removed 3 bases at V and 1 base at J, leaving 4 bases unmatched. CDR1 is MNHNS, CDR2 SASEGT, per germline. The CDR3 loop spans 15 amino acids. The CDR3 DNA reads as TGTGCCAGCAGTGATCGGGGACAGGCGAACACTGAAGCTTTCTTT. It codes for CASSDRGQANTEAFF.

Details on this clonotype: This may come from a read error, since a much larger clone is one base off. The V gene is TRBV29-1, the J gene TRBJ2-5, with D perhaps matching TRBD2 (6 bases). Germline V gene sequence: CDR1 SQVTM, CDR2 ANQGSEA. This CDR3 comprises 14 residues. CDR3: CGVEGHRRGETQYF. CDR3 coding DNA: TGCGGCGTTGAAGGCCACAGGAGGGGAGAGACCCAGTACTTC.

The V and J genes are TRBV7-2 and TRBJ2-7, with a weak D call TRBD2 (7 bases). The CDR3 is 17 residues long. Germline CDR1 and CDR2: SGHTA and FQGNSA. V was clipped by 3 bases and J by 0 bases, with 18 bases between them. The CDR3 is CASSFPKGGLSSYEQYF. The DNA of the CDR3 is TGTGCCAGCAGCTTCCCGAAGGGGGGGCTAAGCTCCTACGAGCAGTACTTC.

The rearrangement uses TRBV20-1 and TRBJ2-5; tentative D call: TRBD2 (6 bases). The V and J ends lost 3 bases and 12 bases respectively, with 14 bases between them. CDR3 length equals 11 residues. Germline CDR1 DFQATT, CDR2 SNEGSKA (reference sequence). CDR3 protein: CSASSGTFKYF. The CDR3 nucleotides are TGCAGTGCTAGCTCCGGGACTTTCAAGTACTTC.

This clonotype was observed many times. The chain is built from TRBV7-9 and TRBJ2-7; 7 bases fit TRBD1. In germline, CDR1 is SEHNR, CDR2 FQNEAQ (reference sequence). The junction had 8 bases not matched to a gene; V was cut back by 5 bases and J by 1 base. This CDR3 region has 15 residues. The CDR3 DNA sequence: TGTGCCAGCAGCGTAAGACAGGGTGGATCCTACGAGCAGTACTTC. It specifies CASSVRQGGSYEQYF.

This clonotype appeared a few times. The junction does not match germline at one end; this may be a read error. This chain connects TRBV14 to TRBJ1-1; tentative D call: TRBD1 (5 bases). The CDR3 is 14 amino acids. Germline lookup yields CDR1 SGHDN and CDR2 FVKESK. CDR3: CASIQGRGTQRAFF. The CDR3 nucleotides read TGTGCCAGCATCCAAGGGAGGGGAACACAGCGAGCTTTCTTT.

This chain joins TRBV18 and TRBJ2-4; maybe TRBD1 (5 bases). The CDR3 length is 14 residues. The germline V gene has CDR1 KGHSH and CDR2 LQKENI. V shed 3 bases and J shed 8 bases, with 14 bases lying between them. CDR3 DNA sequence: TGTGCCAGCTCACCCTCGACCAGGGAAGACATTCAGTACTTC. It is translated as CASSPSTREDIQYF. Variable domain in full (rest from reference TRBV18 and TRBJ2-4): NAGVMQNPRHLVRRRGQEARLRCSPMKGHSHVYWYRQLPEEGLKFMVYLQKENIIDESGMPKERFSAEFPKEGPSILRIQQVVRGDSAAYFCASSPSTREDIQYFGAGTRLSVL.

This clonotype has only a few counts. The CDR3 loop reads CASSEGLSGGYTF. CDR3 DNA: TGTGCCAGCAGTGAGGGACTTTCGGGTGGCTACACCTTC. This sequence joins TRBV2 and TRBJ1-2; possibly TRBD1 for D (5 bases). The CDR3 covers 13 residues. Trimming cost V 3 bases and J 7 bases, with 12 bases left between them. CDR1 and CDR2 from the germline V gene are SNHLY and FYNNEI.

Points on this clonotype: At one boundary the junction diverges from the germline segment, which might be a read error. The V and J genes are TRBV10-3 and TRBJ2-1; D unresolved. This CDR3 is 13 amino acids long. Germline V CDR1 and CDR2: ENHRY, SYGVKD. DNA of the CDR3: TGTGCCATCAAAGCCTTCTCCTACGATGAGCAGTTCTTC. Protein product: CAIKAFSYDEQFF.

This clonotype was observed a handful of times. At one boundary the junction diverges from the germline segment, which might be a read error. The chain combines TRBV7-2 with TRBJ2-5; 12 bases are shared with TRBD2. Germline lookup yields CDR1 SGHTA and CDR2 FQGNSA. CDR3 size: 17 residues. The CDR3 region is CGSSFQPTSGGLGTQYF. CDR3 nucleotides: TGTGGCAGCAGCTTTCAGCCGACTAGCGGGGGCTTAGGGACCCAGTACTTC. The full variable domain, completed using reference TRBV7-2 and TRBJ2-5, is GAGVSQSPSNKVTEKGKDVELRCDPISGHTALYWYRQSLGQGLEFLIYFQGNSAPDKSGLPSDRFSAERTGGSVSTLTIQRTQQEDSAVYLCGSSFQPTSGGLGTQYFGPGTRLLVL.

This sequence joins TRBV12-3 or TRBV12-4 and TRBJ1-2; D uncertain. The CDR3 extends over 14 amino acids. Trimming removed 10 bases at V and 4 bases at J, with 19 bases between. The CDR3 region has the DNA TGTGCCATCCAAGGAGAATCAGCGGCCTATGGCTACACCTTC. Translation gives CAIQGESAAYGYTF.

Notes on this clonotype: The limits of the CDR3 on the DNA are not certain, so only TCRdb's listed CDR3 is given. This chain joins TRBV5-5 and TRBJ2-5; TRBD1, as called in the table, went unchecked against the DNA. Germline V CDR1 and CDR2: SGHKS, YYEKEE (reference sequence). Counting both end residues, the CDR3 totals 19 amino acids. CDR3 protein: CASSFYICSAKDRFYEQYF.

This clonotype was counted ten times or more. This chain links TRBV5-1 with TRBJ1-2; 10 bases align to TRBD1. The V segment lost 4 bases and the J segment 1 base; nucleotides outside the gene matches: 4. The germline V gene encodes CDR1 SGHRS and CDR2 YFSETQ. This CDR3 region has 15 residues. This CDR3 reads CASSHGTGVNYGYTF. The DNA of the CDR3 is TGCGCCAGCAGCCACGGGACAGGGGTTAACTATGGCTACACCTTC.

The CDR3 loop reads CATRGTTGSSLGNNSPLHF. DNA of the CDR3: TGTGCCACCCGGGGGACTACAGGATCCTCATTGGGGAATAATTCACCCCTCCACTTT. The chain uses TRBV10-3 and TRBJ1-6, with a tentative D call TRBD1 (5 bases). The CDR3 is 19 residues long. CDR1 ENHRY and CDR2 SYGVKD come from the germline V gene. V was trimmed by 10 bases and J by 5 bases, leaving 30 bases between them.

This clonotype was counted only a few times. This sequence joins TRBV15 and TRBJ1-1, with D maybe TRBD1 (6 bases). Germline CDR1 is LNHNV and CDR2 is YYDKDF (reference sequence). The CDR3 is made up of 14 amino acids. The V end lost 7 bases, the J end lost 0 bases, and 12 bases lay between the germline ends. CDR3 nucleotides: TGTGCCACCACGGGGGCCCTATTGAACACTGAAGCTTTCTTT. Residues: CATTGALLNTEAFF.

This clonotype was found many times. A read error may produce the germline difference seen at one junction end. J is TRBJ1-1 and V is TRBV12-3 or TRBV12-4; 9 nucleotides align to TRBD1. This CDR3 comprises 14 residues. CDR3 nucleotide sequence: TGCGCCAGCAGCCCGGGACAGGGTAGGACTGAAGCTTTCTTT. This encodes CASSPGQGRTEAFF.

Notes on this clonotype: An end of the junction differs from the germline gene, which may be a read error. V is TRBV7-2 and J is TRBJ2-5; TRBD1 matches at 9 bases. Per germline, CDR1 SGHTA and CDR2 FQGNSA. The CDR3 is 16 amino acids. The CDR3 loop reads CAGSFFRDRVAETQYF. CDR3 sequence (DNA): TGTGCCGGCAGTTTCTTCCGGGACAGGGTTGCAGAGACCCAGTACTTC.

In this sample, this clonotype turned up a few times. The chain uses TRBV6-2 or TRBV6-3 and TRBJ2-7; TRBD1 agrees at 9 bases. CDR1 and CDR2 from the germline V gene are MNHEY and SVGEGT. CDR3 size: 15 residues. J gave up 7 bases and V 0 bases, and 7 bases lay outside the gene matches. The CDR3 bases are TGTGCCAGCAGTTACTCCGGGGACAGGGTAGAGGAGCAGTACTTC. Protein: CASSYSGDRVEEQYF.

This clonotype showed up many times. This sequence joins TRBV5-1 and TRBJ1-5; tentative D call: TRBD1 (6 bases). The CDR3 totals 14 residues. From germline, CDR1 is SGHRS and CDR2 YFSETQ. V lost 4 bases, J lost 0 bases, and 8 bases lay in between. CDR3 protein: CASSPDSSNQPQHF. The CDR3 DNA is TGCGCCAGCAGCCCGGACAGTAGCAATCAGCCCCAGCATTTT.

To note about this clonotype: A read error may be the cause here, since a much bigger clone is one base away. The J gene is TRBJ1-2, the V gene TRBV29-1; D possibly corresponds to TRBD1 (5 bases). The germline V gene encodes CDR1 SQVTM and CDR2 ANQGSEA. CDR3 size: 13 residues. This chain's CDR3 is CSEGRVVNYGHTF. CDR3 nucleotides: TGCAGCGAGGGCAGGGTCGTAAACTATGGCCACACCTTC.

This clonotype was seen a few times. CDR3 sequence reads: CATSDNTDRGRETQYF. CDR3 bases: TGTGCCACCAGTGATAATACCGACAGGGGGCGAGAGACCCAGTACTTC. The rearrangement links TRBV24-1 to TRBJ2-5; 10 nucleotides agree with TRBD1. Germline CDR1 is KGHDR and CDR2 is SFDVKD. Trimming at V came to 3 bases and at J to 4 bases, leaving 7 bases not matched to a gene. This CDR3 has 16 residues.